Listed here are 24 T cell receptor beta chains from one sample, sequenced in a study of T cell changes during pregnancy in multiple sclerosis. Clones were read by immunoSEQ multiplex PCR, and TCRdb kept only the in-frame ones, dropping some. The data contain nearly 110,000 clones, 85% to 95% of them singletons. The specimen comprised peripheral blood, sampled after pregnancy. The receptors come from a female donor with multiple sclerosis, enrolled in a pregnancy study.

This clone was recorded once. This chain uses TRBV6-5 with TRBJ2-7; 9 nucleotides line up with TRBD1. The germline CDR1 and CDR2 sequences are MNHEY and SVGAGI. The junction had 3 bases not matched to a gene; V was cut back by 6 bases and J by 3 bases. The CDR3 sequence is 13 residues long. CDR3 protein: CASSPTGGYEQYF. CDR3 nucleotides: TGTGCCAGCAGCCCGACAGGGGGCTACGAGCAGTACTTC.

The genes are TRBV28 and TRBJ2-7; 10 bases are shared with TRBD2. The CDR3 covers 14 residues. Germline CDR1 MDHEN, CDR2 SYDVKM. V lost 5 bases to trimming and J lost 6 bases; unmatched junction nucleotides: 7. CDR3 sequence reads: CASSLLAGPIEQYF. The CDR3 nucleotides are TGTGCCAGCAGTCTACTAGCGGGGCCCATCGAGCAGTACTTC. Full variable domain (missing parts from reference TRBV28 and TRBJ2-7): DVKVTQSSRYLVKRTGEKVFLECVQDMDHENMFWYRQDPGLGLRLIYFSYDVKMKEKGDIPEGYSVSREKKERFSLILESASTNQTSMYLCASSLLAGPIEQYFGPGTRLTVT.

This chain links TRBV19 with TRBJ1-1; 7 nucleotides line up with TRBD1. Germline V gene data show CDR1 as LNHDA and CDR2 as SQIVND (reference sequence). V was pared by 8 bases and J by 5 bases, with 11 bases of the junction left unmatched. The CDR3 contains 14 residues. The chain's CDR3 is CASVPQGLRTEAFF. The CDR3, as DNA: TGTGCCAGTGTACCACAGGGGTTAAGGACTGAAGCTTTCTTT.

This clone was detected only once. The chain joins TRBV27 to TRBJ2-2; D uncertain. Per germline, CDR1 MNHEY and CDR2 SMNVEV (reference sequence). The CDR3 loop spans 12 amino acids. The ends were cut back, 5 bases at V and 6 bases at J, with 7 bases in the middle. CDR3 residues: CASSPSAGELFF. The DNA of the CDR3 is TGTGCCAGCAGTCCTTCGGCCGGGGAGCTGTTTTTT.

The chain is built from TRBV27 and TRBJ2-7, with D maybe TRBD2 (5 bases). V lost 5 bases and J 2 bases, leaving 16 bases between the germline ends. CDR1 and CDR2 from the germline V gene are MNHEY and SMNVEV (reference sequence). This CDR3 comprises 15 residues. The CDR3 DNA is TGTGCCAGCAGTCCCACGGACTGGGAGACCTACGAGCAGTACTTC. It yields the protein CASSPTDWETYEQYF.

The chain joins TRBV15 to TRBJ2-7, with TRBD1 identical over 9 bases. The CDR3 runs to 13 residues. The germline CDR1 and CDR2 sequences are LNHNV and YYDKDF (reference sequence). V was pared by 5 bases and J by 8 bases, with 7 bases of the junction left unmatched. CDR3: CATSVSGQGQQYF. The CDR3 DNA sequence: TGTGCCACCAGCGTATCGGGACAGGGTCAGCAGTACTTC.

CDR3 sequence reads: CASRLQGLGTDTQYF. The CDR3 nucleotides are TGCGCCAGCAGACTGCAGGGTCTCGGCACAGATACGCAGTATTTT. The gene calls are TRBV5-1 and TRBJ2-3, with TRBD1 as a possible D gene (5 bases). There are 15 residues in the CDR3. Germline-derived CDR1 and CDR2 are SGHRS and YFSETQ. Between the trimmed V and J ends, which lost 5 bases and 1 base, there was a span of 14 bases.

This chain joins TRBV18 and TRBJ1-2, with D perhaps matching TRBD1 (5 bases). With 2 bases removed from V and 6 bases from J, the gap between germline ends came to 13 bases. In germline, CDR1 is KGHSH, CDR2 LQKENI. The CDR3 spans 14 residues. In DNA form, the CDR3 reads TGTGCCAGCTCACCAACAGACCAGGGAAATGGCTACACCTTC. Its translation is CASSPTDQGNGYTF.

The chain joins TRBV7-2 to TRBJ1-6, with TRBD1 matching over 8 bases. V lost 5 bases and J lost 7; bases outside the gene matches: 7. The CDR3 has 15 amino acids. Germline V lookup: CDR1 SGHTA, CDR2 FQGNSA. The CDR3 DNA is TGTGCCAGCAGCCAACGGACAGGGTTGAATTCACCCCTCCACTTT. This sequence encodes CASSQRTGLNSPLHF.

This clone is a singleton in its sample. CDR3: CASSLETGGHGELFF. DNA of the CDR3: TGTGCCAGCAGCTTAGAGACAGGGGGACACGGGGAGCTGTTTTTT. V gene TRBV7-3 combines with J gene TRBJ2-2, with TRBD1 identical over 9 bases. Germline V gene sequence: CDR1 SGHTA, CDR2 FQGTGA. V shed 2 bases and J 7 bases; nucleotides not matched to a gene: 5. CDR3 size: 15 residues. The variable domain in full, completed from reference TRBV7-3 and TRBJ2-2, reads GAGVSQTPSNKVTEKGKYVELRCDPISGHTALYWYRQSLGQGPEFLIYFQGTGAADDSGLPNDRFFAVRPEGSVSTLKIQRTERGDSAVYLCASSLETGGHGELFFGEGSRLTVL.

The V call is TRBV6-5, the J call TRBJ2-3, with a possible D match to TRBD1 (6 bases). Deletions cut 2 bases from V and 5 bases from J, with 14 bases between. Germline assignment: CDR1 MNHEY and CDR2 SVGAGI. The CDR3 runs to 15 residues. The CDR3 spells CASSYSAGEGDTQYF. In DNA, the CDR3 is TGTGCCAGCAGTTACAGTGCAGGGGAAGGAGATACGCAGTATTTT.

This chain links TRBV19 with TRBJ2-7, with TRBD2 matching over 11 bases. This CDR3 has 15 residues. Germline values: CDR1 LNHDA, CDR2 SQIVND (reference sequence). The V gene end was trimmed by 5 bases and the J gene end by 6 bases; junction bases not matched to a gene: 9. The CDR3 spells CASSSQLAGVAEQYF. Written as DNA, the CDR3 is TGTGCCAGTAGTTCTCAACTAGCGGGAGTGGCCGAGCAGTACTTC. Drawing the rest from reference TRBV19 and TRBJ2-7, the complete variable domain is DGGITQSPKYLFRKEGQNVTLSCEQNLNHDAMYWYRQDPGQGLRLIYYSQIVNDFQKGDIAEGYSVSREKKESFPLTVTSAQKNPTAFYLCASSSQLAGVAEQYFGPGTRLTVT.

This clone was recorded only once. This chain uses TRBV19 with TRBJ1-1, with 7 bases aligning to TRBD1. CDR3 length: 16 amino acids. From germline, CDR1 is LNHDA and CDR2 SQIVND (reference sequence). J was trimmed by 0 bases and V by 6 bases; bases with no gene match: 10. The CDR3 here is CASSNDRAPLNTEAFF. The CDR3 DNA reads TGTGCCAGTAGCAATGACAGGGCCCCCCTGAACACTGAAGCTTTCTTT.

This clone was detected only once. The chain recombines TRBV29-1 with TRBJ2-5; no definite D call. The CDR3 runs 12 residues. Germline lookup yields CDR1 SQVTM and CDR2 ANQGSEA. V was pared by 4 bases and J by 4 bases, with 10 bases between. CDR3 sequence reads: CSVGRVGETQYF. The CDR3, as DNA: TGCAGCGTTGGTCGGGTCGGAGAGACCCAGTACTTC.

The rearrangement uses TRBV5-1 and TRBJ2-7; TRBD1 matches 10 bases. This CDR3 is 14 amino acids long. Germline V CDR1 and CDR2: SGHRS, YFSETQ. The J segment lost 3 bases and the V segment lost 3 bases, leaving 3 bases of the junction unmatched. CDR3 amino acids: CASSSRTGGYEQYF. CDR3 DNA: TGCGCCAGCAGCTCAAGGACAGGGGGCTACGAGCAGTACTTC.

This chain joins TRBV2 and TRBJ1-1; D remains unclear. The V end lost 4 bases, the J end lost 6 bases, and 12 bases lay between the germline ends. This CDR3 has 13 residues. Looked up from germline, CDR1 is SNHLY and CDR2 is FYNNEI. The CDR3 reads CASSVRGNPEAFF. As DNA, the CDR3 is TGTGCCAGCAGTGTGCGGGGTAACCCTGAAGCTTTCTTT. Variable domain in full (rest from reference TRBV2 and TRBJ1-1): EPEVTQTPSHQVTQMGQEVILRCVPISNHLYFYWYRQILGQKVEFLVSFYNNEISEKSEIFDDQFSVERPDGSNFTLKIRSTKLEDSAMYFCASSVRGNPEAFFGQGTRLTVV.

Regarding this clone: Sequence at one end of the junction differs from germline and may be a read error. This chain links TRBV5-6 with TRBJ1-1, with 8 bases matching TRBD1. Germline lookup yields CDR1 SGHDT and CDR2 YYEEEE. The CDR3 consists of 15 residues. The DNA of the CDR3 is TGTGCCAGCAGTTTGGGGGCAGGGGGCTTTGGTGAAGCTTTCTTT. It translates to CASSLGAGGFGEAFF. Looking up the rest from reference TRBV5-6 and TRBJ1-1 gives the full variable domain: DAGVTQSPTHLIKTRGQQVTLRCSPKSGHDTVSWYQQALGQGPQFIFQYYEEEERQRGNFPDRFSGHQFPNYSSELNVNALLLGDSALYLCASSLGAGGFGEAFFGQGTRLTVV.

This chain connects TRBV18 to TRBJ1-2; D unclear. Germline V gives CDR1 KGHSH, CDR2 LQKENI. V lost 6 bases, J lost 0 bases, and 14 bases lay in between. The CDR3 has 15 residues. The CDR3 region has the DNA TGTGCCAGCTCCCCTCTCCGGGAAGCTAACTATGGCTACACCTTC. As protein: CASSPLREANYGYTF.

This clone appeared many times. The rearrangement links TRBV7-9 to TRBJ1-4; D is unresolved. Germline CDR1 SEHNR, CDR2 FQNEAQ (reference sequence). This CDR3 spans 15 amino acids. V lost 3 bases and J 6 bases, leaving 14 bases between the germline ends. This CDR3 reads CASSFTGGRDEKLFF. The CDR3 DNA is TGTGCCAGCAGCTTCACGGGAGGTCGGGATGAAAAACTGTTTTTT.

This clone was seen more than once but under ten times. The chain joins TRBV4-1 to TRBJ1-1, with D tentatively TRBD1 (5 bases). Deletions cut 4 bases from V and 3 bases from J, with 12 bases between. CDR1 and CDR2 (germline): MGHRA, YSYEKL. The CDR3 loop spans 14 amino acids. CDR3 in DNA: TGCGCCAGCAGCCCTACTGTAGGGGACACTGAAGCTTTCTTT. Residues: CASSPTVGDTEAFF.

The chain is built from TRBV19 and TRBJ1-5; D is uncertain. Germline assignment: CDR1 LNHDA and CDR2 SQIVND (reference sequence). This CDR3 is 13 amino acids long. Deletions cut 6 bases from V and 0 bases from J, with 6 bases between. CDR3 residues: CASREYSNQPQHF. As DNA, the CDR3 is TGTGCCAGTAGGGAGTATAGCAATCAGCCCCAGCATTTT.

CDR3 sequence: CAWSVQGTQRTGELFF. The CDR3 DNA reads as TGTGCCTGGAGTGTACAGGGGACCCAGAGGACCGGGGAGCTGTTTTTT. V is TRBV30 and J is TRBJ2-2, with TRBD1 matching over 7 bases. Looked up from germline, CDR1 is GTSNPN and CDR2 is SVGIG (reference sequence). There are 16 residues in the CDR3. Losses at the gene ends were 0 bases for V and 5 bases for J; bases not matched to a gene: 9.

V and J are TRBV11-3 and TRBJ2-1; 10 nucleotides align to TRBD2. V shed 4 bases, J shed 4 bases, and the junction held 4 bases outside the gene matches. There are 15 residues in the CDR3. Germline CDR1 and CDR2: SGHNT and YENEEA. The CDR3 sequence: CASSSGLAEYNEQFF. CDR3 bases: TGTGCCAGCAGCTCAGGACTAGCGGAGTACAATGAGCAGTTCTTC. The full variable domain, its missing parts supplied by reference TRBV11-3 and TRBJ2-1, is EAGVVQSPRYKIIEKKQPVAFWCNPISGHNTLYWYLQNLGQGPELLIRYENEEAVDDSQLPKDRFSAERLKGVDSTLKIQPAELGDSAVYLCASSSGLAEYNEQFFGPGTRLTVL.

This chain uses TRBV30 with TRBJ1-1; tentatively, D is TRBD1 (6 bases). V lost 3 bases and J 5 bases, leaving 16 bases between the germline ends. The germline gives CDR1 GTSNPN, CDR2 SVGIG (reference sequence). The CDR3 has 14 amino acids. This CDR3 reads CAWSRRGGTTEAFF. CDR3 DNA: TGTGCCTGGAGCCGACGAGGGGGTACAACTGAAGCTTTCTTT.